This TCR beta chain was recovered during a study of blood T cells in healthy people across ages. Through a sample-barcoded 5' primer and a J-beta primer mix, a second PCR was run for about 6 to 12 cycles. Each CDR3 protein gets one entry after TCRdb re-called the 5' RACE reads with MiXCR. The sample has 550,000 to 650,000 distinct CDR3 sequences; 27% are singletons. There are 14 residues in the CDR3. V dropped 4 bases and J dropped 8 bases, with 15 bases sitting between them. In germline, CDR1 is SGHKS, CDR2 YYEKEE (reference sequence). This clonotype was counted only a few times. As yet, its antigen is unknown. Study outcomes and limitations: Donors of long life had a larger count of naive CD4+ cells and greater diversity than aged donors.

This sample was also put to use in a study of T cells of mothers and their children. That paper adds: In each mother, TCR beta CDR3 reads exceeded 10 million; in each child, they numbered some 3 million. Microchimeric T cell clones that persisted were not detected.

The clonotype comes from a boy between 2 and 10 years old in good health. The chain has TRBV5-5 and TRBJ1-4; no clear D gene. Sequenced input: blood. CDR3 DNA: TGTGCCAGCAGCGGACTCCTGGGGAGCGAAAAACTGTTTTTT. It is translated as CASSGLLGSEKLFF.